This T cell receptor beta chain was found in a study of shared clonotypes between healthy human individuals. Samples underwent the assay at deep level. Genomic DNA (from each subset) was split evenly across several immunoSEQ plates. TCRdb's table, derived via immunoSEQ multiplex PCR, lists solely in-frame clones and lacks some. The data show about 1 million clones, with about 75% seen just once and approximately 1.5% held by the top ten. The table lists this clone with a count of one. Input material: memory CD4+ T cells sorted from blood. The subset here: CD45RA-negative fraction. This receptor was identified in a man between 18 and 29 years old in good health.

CDR3 amino acids: CASSLAGRASTGELFF. The CDR3 coding sequence is TGTGCCAGCAGCTTGGCCGGCAGGGCGAGCACCGGGGAGCTGTTTTTT. This chain connects TRBV5-6 to TRBJ2-2; tentatively, D is TRBD1 (5 bases). Germline V gene sequence: CDR1 SGHDT, CDR2 YYEEEE. The CDR3 length is 16 residues. The V end lost 0 bases, the J end lost 4 bases, and 13 bases lay between the germline ends. Looking up the rest from reference TRBV5-6 and TRBJ2-2 gives the full variable domain: DAGVTQSPTHLIKTRGQQVTLRCSPKSGHDTVSWYQQALGQGPQFIFQYYEEEERQRGNFPDRFSGHQFPNYSSELNVNALLLGDSALYLCASSLAGRASTGELFFGEGSRLTVL.